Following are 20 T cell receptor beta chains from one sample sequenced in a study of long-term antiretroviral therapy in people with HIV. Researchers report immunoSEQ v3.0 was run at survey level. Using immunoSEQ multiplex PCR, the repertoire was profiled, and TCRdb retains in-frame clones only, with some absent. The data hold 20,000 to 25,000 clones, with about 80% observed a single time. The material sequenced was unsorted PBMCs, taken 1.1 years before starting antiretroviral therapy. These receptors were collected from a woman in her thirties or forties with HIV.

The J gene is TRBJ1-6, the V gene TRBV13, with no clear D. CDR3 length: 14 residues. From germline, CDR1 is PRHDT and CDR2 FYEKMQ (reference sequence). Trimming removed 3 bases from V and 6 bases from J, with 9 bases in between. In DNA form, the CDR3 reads TGTGCCAGCAGCTTTAGGGTGCCTAATTCACCCCTCCACTTT. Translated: CASSFRVPNSPLHF.

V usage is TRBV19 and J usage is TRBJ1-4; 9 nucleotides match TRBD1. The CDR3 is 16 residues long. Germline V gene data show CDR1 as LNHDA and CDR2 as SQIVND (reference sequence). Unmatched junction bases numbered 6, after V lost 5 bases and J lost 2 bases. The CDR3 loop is CASSETGGSTNEKLFF. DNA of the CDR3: TGTGCCAGTAGTGAAACAGGGGGCTCCACTAATGAAAAACTGTTTTTT.

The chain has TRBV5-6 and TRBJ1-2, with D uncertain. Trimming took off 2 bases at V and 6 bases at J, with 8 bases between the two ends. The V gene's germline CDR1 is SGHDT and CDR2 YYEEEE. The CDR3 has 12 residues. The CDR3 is CASSFWQDGYTF. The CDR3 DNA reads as TGTGCCAGCAGCTTTTGGCAGGATGGCTACACCTTC.

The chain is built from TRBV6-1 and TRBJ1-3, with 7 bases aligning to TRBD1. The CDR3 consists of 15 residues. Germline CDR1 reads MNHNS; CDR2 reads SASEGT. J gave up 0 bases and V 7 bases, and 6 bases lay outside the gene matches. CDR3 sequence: CASTLTGHSGNTIYF. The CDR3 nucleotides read TGTGCCAGCACCCTGACAGGGCACTCTGGAAACACCATATATTTT.

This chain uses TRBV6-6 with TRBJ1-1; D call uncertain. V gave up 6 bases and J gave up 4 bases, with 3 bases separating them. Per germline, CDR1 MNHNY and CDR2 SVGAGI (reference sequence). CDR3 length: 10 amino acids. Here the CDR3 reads CASSSTEAFF. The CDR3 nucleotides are TGTGCCAGCAGCTCCACTGAAGCTTTCTTT.

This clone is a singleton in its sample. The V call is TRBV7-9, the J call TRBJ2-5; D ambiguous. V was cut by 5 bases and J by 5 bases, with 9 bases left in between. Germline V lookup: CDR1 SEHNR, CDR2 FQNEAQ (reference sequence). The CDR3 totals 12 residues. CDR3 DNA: TGTGCCAGCAGCCCACACGAGGAGACCCAGTACTTC. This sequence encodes CASSPHEETQYF.

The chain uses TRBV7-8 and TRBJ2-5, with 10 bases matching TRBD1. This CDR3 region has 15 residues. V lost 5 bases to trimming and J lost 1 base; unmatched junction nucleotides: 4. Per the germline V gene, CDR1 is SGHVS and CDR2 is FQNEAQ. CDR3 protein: CASSNRDRGQETQYF. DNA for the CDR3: TGTGCCAGCAGCAACCGGGACAGGGGCCAAGAGACCCAGTACTTC.

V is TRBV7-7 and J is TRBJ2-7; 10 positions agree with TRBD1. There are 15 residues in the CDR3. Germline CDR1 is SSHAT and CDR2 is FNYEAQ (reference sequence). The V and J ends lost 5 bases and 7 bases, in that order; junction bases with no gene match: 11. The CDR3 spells CASSLETGGLGEQYF. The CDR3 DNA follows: TGTGCCAGCAGCCTGGAGACAGGGGGCCTTGGAGAGCAGTACTTC.

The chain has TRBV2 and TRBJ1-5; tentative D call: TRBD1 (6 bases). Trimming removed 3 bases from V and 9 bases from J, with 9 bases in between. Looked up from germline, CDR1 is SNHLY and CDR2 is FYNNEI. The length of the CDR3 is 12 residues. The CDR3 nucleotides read TGTGCCAGCAGTGATCAGACAGGGCCCCAGCATTTT. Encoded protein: CASSDQTGPQHF. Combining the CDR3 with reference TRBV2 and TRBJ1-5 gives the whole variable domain EPEVTQTPSHQVTQMGQEVILRCVPISNHLYFYWYRQILGQKVEFLVSFYNNEISEKSEIFDDQFSVERPDGSNFTLKIRSTKLEDSAMYFCASSDQTGPQHFGDGTRLSIL.

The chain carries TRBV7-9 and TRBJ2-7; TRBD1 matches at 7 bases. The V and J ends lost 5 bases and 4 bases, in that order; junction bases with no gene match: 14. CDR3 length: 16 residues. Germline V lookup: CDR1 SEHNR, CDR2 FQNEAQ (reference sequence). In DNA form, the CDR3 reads TGTGCCAGCAGCCCAGGGACAGTCCGGAGTTCATACGAGCAGTACTTC. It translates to CASSPGTVRSSYEQYF.

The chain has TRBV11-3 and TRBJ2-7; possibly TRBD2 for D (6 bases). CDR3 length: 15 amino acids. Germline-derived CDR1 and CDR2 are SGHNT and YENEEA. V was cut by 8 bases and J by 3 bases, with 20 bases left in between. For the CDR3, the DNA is TGTGCCAGCGGCCCCACTCCGGGACTCAACTACGAGCAGTACTTC. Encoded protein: CASGPTPGLNYEQYF. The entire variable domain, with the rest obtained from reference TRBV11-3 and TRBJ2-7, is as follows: EAGVVQSPRYKIIEKKQPVAFWCNPISGHNTLYWYLQNLGQGPELLIRYENEEAVDDSQLPKDRFSAERLKGVDSTLKIQPAELGDSAVYLCASGPTPGLNYEQYFGPGTRLTVT.

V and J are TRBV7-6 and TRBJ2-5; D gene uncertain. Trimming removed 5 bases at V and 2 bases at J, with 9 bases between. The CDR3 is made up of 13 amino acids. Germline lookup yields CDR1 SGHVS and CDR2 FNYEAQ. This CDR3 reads CASSPLPQETQYF. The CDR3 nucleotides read TGTGCCAGCAGCCCCCTTCCGCAAGAGACCCAGTACTTC.

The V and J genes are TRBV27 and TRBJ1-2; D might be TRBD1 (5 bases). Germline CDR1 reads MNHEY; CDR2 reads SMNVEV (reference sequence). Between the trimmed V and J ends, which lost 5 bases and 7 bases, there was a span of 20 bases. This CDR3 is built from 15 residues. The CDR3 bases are TGTGCCAGCAGTCCCCAGGGCCTCCGGGGCGTTGGCTACACCTTC. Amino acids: CASSPQGLRGVGYTF.

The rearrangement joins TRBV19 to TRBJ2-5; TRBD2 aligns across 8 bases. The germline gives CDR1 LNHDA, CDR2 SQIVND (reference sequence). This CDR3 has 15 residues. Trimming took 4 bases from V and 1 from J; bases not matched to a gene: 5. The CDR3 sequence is CASSRRGAGQETQYF. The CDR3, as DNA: TGTGCCAGTAGTAGGCGGGGGGCGGGCCAAGAGACCCAGTACTTC.

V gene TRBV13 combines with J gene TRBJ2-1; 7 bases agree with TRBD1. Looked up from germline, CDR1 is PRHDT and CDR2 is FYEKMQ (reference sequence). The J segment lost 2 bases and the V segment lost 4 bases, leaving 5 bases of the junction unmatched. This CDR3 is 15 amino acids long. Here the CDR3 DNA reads TGTGCCAGCAGCTCGACAGGGTTAACCTACAATGAGCAGTTCTTC. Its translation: CASSSTGLTYNEQFF.

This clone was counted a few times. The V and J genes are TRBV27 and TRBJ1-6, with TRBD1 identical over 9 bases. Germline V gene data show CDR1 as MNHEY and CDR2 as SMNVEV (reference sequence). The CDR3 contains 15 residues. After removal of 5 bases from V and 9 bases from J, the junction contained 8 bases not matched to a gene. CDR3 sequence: CASSLGTGKFSPLHF. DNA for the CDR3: TGTGCCAGCAGTCTAGGGACAGGGAAGTTTTCACCCCTCCACTTT.

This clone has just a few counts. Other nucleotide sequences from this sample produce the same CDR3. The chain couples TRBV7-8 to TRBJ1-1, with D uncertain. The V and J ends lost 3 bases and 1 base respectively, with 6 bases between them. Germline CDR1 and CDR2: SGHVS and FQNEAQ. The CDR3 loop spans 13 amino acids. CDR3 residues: CASSFTGNTEAFF. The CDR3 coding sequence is TGTGCCAGCAGCTTCACGGGGAACACTGAAGCTTTCTTT.

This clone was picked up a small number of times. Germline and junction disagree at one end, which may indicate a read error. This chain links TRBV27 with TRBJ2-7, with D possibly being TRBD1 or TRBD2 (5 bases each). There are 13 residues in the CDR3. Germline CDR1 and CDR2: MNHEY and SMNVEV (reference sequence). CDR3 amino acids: CASSGTGLYGQYF. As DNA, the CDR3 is TGTGCCAGCAGTGGGACGGGGCTCTACGGGCAGTACTTC.

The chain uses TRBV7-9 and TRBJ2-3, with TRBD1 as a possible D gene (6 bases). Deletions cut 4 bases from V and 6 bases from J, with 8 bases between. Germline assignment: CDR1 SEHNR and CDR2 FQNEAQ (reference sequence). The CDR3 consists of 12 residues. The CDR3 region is CASSSGADTQYF. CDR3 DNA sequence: TGTGCCAGCAGCTCAGGGGCCGATACGCAGTATTTT.

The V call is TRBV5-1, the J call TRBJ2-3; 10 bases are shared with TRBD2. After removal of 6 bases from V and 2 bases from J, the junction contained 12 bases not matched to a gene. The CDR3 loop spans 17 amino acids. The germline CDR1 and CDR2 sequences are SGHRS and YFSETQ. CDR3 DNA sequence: TGCGCCAGCACCCACGGTTTAGCGGGAGGTCACACAGATACGCAGTATTTT. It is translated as CASTHGLAGGHTDTQYF.